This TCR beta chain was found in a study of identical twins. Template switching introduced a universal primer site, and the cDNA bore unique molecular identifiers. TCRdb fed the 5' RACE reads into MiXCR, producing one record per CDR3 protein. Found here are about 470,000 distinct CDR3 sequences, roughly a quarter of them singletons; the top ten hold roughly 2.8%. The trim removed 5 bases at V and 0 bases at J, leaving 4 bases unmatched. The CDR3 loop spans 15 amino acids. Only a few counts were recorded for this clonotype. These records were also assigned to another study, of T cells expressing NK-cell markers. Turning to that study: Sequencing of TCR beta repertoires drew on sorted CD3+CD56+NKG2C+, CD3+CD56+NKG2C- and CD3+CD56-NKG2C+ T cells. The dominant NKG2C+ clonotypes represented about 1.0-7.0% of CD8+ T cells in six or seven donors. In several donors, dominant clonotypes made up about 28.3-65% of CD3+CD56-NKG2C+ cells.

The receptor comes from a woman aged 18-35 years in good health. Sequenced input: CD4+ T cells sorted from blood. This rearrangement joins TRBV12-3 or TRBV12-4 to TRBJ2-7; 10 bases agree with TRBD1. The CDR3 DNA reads TGTGCCAGCAGTCCGGGACAGGGGATCTCCTACGAGCAGTACTTC. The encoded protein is CASSPGQGISYEQYF.